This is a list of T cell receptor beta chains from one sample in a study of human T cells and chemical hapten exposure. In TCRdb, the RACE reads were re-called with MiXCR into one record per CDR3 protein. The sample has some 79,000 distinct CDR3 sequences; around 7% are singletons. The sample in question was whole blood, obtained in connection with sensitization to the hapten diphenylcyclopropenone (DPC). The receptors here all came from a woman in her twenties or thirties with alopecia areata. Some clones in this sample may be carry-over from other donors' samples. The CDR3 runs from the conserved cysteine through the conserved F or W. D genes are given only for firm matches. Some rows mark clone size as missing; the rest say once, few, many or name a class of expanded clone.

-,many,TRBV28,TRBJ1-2,CASSWAAYPGYTF,TGTGCCAGCAGTTGGGCGGCCTATCCTGGCTACACCTTC
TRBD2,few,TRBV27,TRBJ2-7,CASSRVSGLENEQYF,TGTGCCAGCAGCCGCGTGTCGGGACTAGAAAACGAGCAGTACTTC
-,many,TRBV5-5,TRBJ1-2,CASSPARESYGYTF,TGTGCCAGCAGCCCCGCCAGGGAGAGCTATGGCTACACCTTC
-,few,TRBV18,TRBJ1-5,CASSWGGVNQPQHF,TGTGCCAGCTCCTGGGGGGGAGTCAATCAGCCCCAGCATTTT
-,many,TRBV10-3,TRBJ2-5,CAIKGGAQETQYF,TGTGCCATCAAGGGGGGAGCCCAAGAGACCCAGTACTTC
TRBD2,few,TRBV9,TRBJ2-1,CASSPRIGTSGEQFF,TGTGCCAGCAGCCCACGTATAGGGACTAGCGGTGAGCAGTTCTTC
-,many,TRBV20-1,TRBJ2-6,CASIGGESPGANVLTF,TGCGCCTCGATTGGAGGGGAGTCCCCTGGGGCCAACGTCCTGACTTTC
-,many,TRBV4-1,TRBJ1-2,CASSQELGQKHGYTF,TGCGCCAGCAGCCAAGAACTCGGACAGAAACATGGCTACACCTTC
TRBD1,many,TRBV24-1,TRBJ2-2,CATSSMRGPNTGELFF,TGTGCCACCAGTTCTATGAGGGGGCCGAACACCGGGGAGCTGTTTTTT
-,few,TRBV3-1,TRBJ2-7,CASSPYAGEQYF,TGTGCCAGCAGTCCCTATGCGGGGGAGCAGTACTTC
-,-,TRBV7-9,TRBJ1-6,CASSWKSVSSPLHF,TGTGCCAGCAGCTGGAAAAGTGTCTCTTCACCCCTCCACTTT
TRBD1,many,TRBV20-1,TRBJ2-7,CSAGQEYEQYF,TGCAGTGCTGGACAGGAGTACGAGCAGTACTTC
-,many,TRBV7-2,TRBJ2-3,CASSFPGAPPDTQYF,TGTGCCAGCAGCTTCCCGGGGGCTCCCCCAGATACGCAGTATTTT
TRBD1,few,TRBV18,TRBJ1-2,CASSPNRGLDGYTF,TGTGCCAGCTCACCCAACAGGGGGCTCGATGGCTACACCTTC
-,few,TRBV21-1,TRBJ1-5,CATLNQPQHF,TGTGCCACCCTCAATCAGCCCCAGCATTTT
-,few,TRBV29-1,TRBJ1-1,CSATGNTEAFF,TGCAGCGCGACGGGAAACACTGAAGCTTTCTTT
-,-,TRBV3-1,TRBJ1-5,CASSPGSNQPQHF,TGTGCCAGCAGCCCGGGTAGCAATCAGCCCCAGCATTTT
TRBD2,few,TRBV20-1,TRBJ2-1,CSARDTSGHSYNEQFF,TGCAGTGCTAGAGACACTAGCGGACACTCCTACAATGAGCAGTTCTTC
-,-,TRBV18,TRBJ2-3,CVSSPVSGAKADTQYF,TGTGTCAGCTCACCGGTTTCCGGGGCCAAGGCAGATACGCAGTATTTT
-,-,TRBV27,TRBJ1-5,CASRKYSNQPQHF,TGTGCCAGCAGGAAATATAGCAATCAGCCCCAGCATTTT
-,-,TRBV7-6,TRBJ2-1,CASSLGRAANEQFF,TGTGCCAGCAGCTTAGGCAGGGCGGCCAATGAGCAGTTCTTC
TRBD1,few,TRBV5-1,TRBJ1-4,CASSPQGAREKLFF,TGCGCCAGCAGCCCACAGGGGGCGCGTGAAAAACTGTTTTTT
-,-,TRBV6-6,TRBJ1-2,CASSPFYGYTF,TGTGCCAGCTCTCCATTCTATGGCTACACCTTC
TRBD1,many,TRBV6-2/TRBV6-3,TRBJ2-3,CASRTGQGASDTQYF,TGTGCCAGCAGAACCGGACAGGGGGCATCCGATACGCAGTATTTT
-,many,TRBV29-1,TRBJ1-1,CSVVGREVEAFF,TGCAGCGTTGTAGGCAGGGAAGTAGAAGCTTTCTTT
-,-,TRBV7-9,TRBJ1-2,CASSLAGVYGYTF,TGTGCCAGCAGCTTAGCAGGGGTCTATGGCTACACCTTC
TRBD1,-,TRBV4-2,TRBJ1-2,CASNQAEGGVYNYGYTF,TGTGCCAGCAACCAAGCGGAAGGGGGCGTTTATAACTATGGCTACACCTTC
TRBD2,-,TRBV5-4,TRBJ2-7,CASSPRGGNHEQYF,TGTGCCAGCAGCCCCCGGGGGGGCAACCACGAGCAGTACTTC
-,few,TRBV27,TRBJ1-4,CASAEGGTTNEKLFF,TGTGCCAGCGCAGAAGGGGGGACAACTAATGAAAAACTGTTTTTT
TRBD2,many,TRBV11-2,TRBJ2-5,CASSPTPHGTSRRGQETQYF,TGTGCCAGCAGCCCTACCCCGCACGGGACTAGCCGGAGGGGACAAGAGACCCAGTACTTC
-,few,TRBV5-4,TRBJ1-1,CASQYGALPQQGTRGAFF,TGTGCCAGTCAGTACGGGGCCCTGCCCCAACAGGGTACCAGGGGAGCTTTCTTT
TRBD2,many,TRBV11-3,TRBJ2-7,CASSLSGGPRSYEQYF,TGTGCCAGCAGTTTGAGCGGGGGGCCCCGCTCCTACGAGCAGTACTTC
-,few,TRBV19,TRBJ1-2,CASTIADGARGGYTF,TGTGCCAGTACCATCGCCGATGGGGCGCGGGGTGGCTACACCTTC
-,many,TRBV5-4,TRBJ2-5,CASSSLLAAVETQYF,TGTGCCAGCAGCTCTCTCCTAGCTGCCGTAGAGACCCAGTACTTC
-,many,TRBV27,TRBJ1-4,CASSLSAGQGEKLFF,TGTGCCAGCAGTTTATCGGCGGGTCAGGGGGAAAAACTGTTTTTT
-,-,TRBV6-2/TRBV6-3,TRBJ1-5,CASSYFENNQPQHF,TGTGCCAGCAGTTACTTTGAAAACAATCAGCCCCAGCATTTT
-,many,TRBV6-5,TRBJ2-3,CASRDVGSSTDTQYF,TGTGCCAGCAGGGATGTAGGTTCGTCCACAGATACGCAGTATTTT
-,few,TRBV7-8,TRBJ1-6,CASSPALYNSPLHF,TGTGCCAGCAGTCCAGCCCTCTATAATTCACCCCTCCACTTT
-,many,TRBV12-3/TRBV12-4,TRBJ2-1,CASTLQETIEQFF,TGTGCCAGCACCCTTCAGGAGACCATTGAGCAGTTCTTC
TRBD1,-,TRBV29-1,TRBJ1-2,CSVLGQGSANYGYTF,TGCAGCGTCCTTGGACAGGGCTCAGCTAACTATGGCTACACCTTC
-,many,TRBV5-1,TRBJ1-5,CASSLDPGFEPQHF,TGCGCCAGCAGCTTGGACCCGGGTTTTGAGCCCCAGCATTTT
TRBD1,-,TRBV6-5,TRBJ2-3,CASSPRDRVTDTQYF,TGTGCCAGCAGTCCCAGGGACAGGGTAACAGATACGCAGTATTTT
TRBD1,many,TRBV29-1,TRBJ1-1,CSVRQGNTEAFF,TGCAGCGTCCGACAGGGGAACACTGAAGCTTTCTTT
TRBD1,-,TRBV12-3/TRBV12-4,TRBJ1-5,CASSGTGTDQPQHF,TGTGCCAGCAGCGGGACAGGGACAGATCAGCCCCAGCATTTT
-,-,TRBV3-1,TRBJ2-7,CASSPPAGPYEQYF,TGTGCCAGCAGCCCCCCCGCAGGGCCCTACGAGCAGTACTTC
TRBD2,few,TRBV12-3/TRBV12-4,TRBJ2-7,CASSASAGGIYEQYF,TGTGCCAGCAGTGCCTCTGCGGGGGGGATCTACGAGCAGTACTTC
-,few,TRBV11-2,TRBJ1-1,CASSLDGGGRGMNTEAFF,TGTGCCAGCAGCTTAGATGGGGGGGGGAGAGGAATGAACACTGAAGCTTTCTTT